What follows is one T cell receptor (beta chain) and its context. Its antigen remains unknown. The sample comes from a study of T cell responses to AZD1222 COVID-19 vaccine. V was clipped by 6 bases and J by 11 bases; unmatched bases: 11. This CDR3 has 13 residues. Study-wide points: With two AZD1222 doses given, Spike-specific TCR breadth and depth both rose. Dominant CD4 TCR responses targeted spike regions 160-218 and 743-854.

Profiled with immunoSEQ multiplex PCR; TCRdb holds only in-frame clones, not every one. The sample has about 150,000 clones, about 91% seen once. The receptor comes from an adult in good health. This chain links TRBV12-3 or TRBV12-4 with TRBJ2-7; 9 bases align to TRBD1. The specimen was peripheral blood, collected on day 0 of MenACWY control vaccination. The CDR3: CASSTGTGIKKYF. CDR3 DNA sequence: TGTGCCAGCAGCACCGGGACAGGGATAAAGAAGTACTTC.